The 20 T cell receptor beta chains below come from one sample, sequenced in a study of T cell responses to AZD1222 COVID-19 vaccine (dated by TCRdb to about 2021). The time point label of this sample denotes: baseline before first vaccination. Libraries were built with the immunoSEQ multiplex PCR assay. Sourced from immuneACCESS, this table was stored by TCRdb with only in-frame sequences that have V and J called. A share of the clones is absent; for the studies checked, an unresolved V gene accounts for under half, and the remainder has no known explanation. The sample profile shows over 85,000 clones; less than 90% of them were found once. Roughly 1.5% of the sample goes to the ten largest clones. Sequencing used peripheral blood, obtained on day 0 of AZD1222 vaccination. The receptors were sampled from an adult in good health.

The gene calls are TRBV6-5 and TRBJ2-1, with D unclear. The CDR3 totals 11 residues. Deletions cut 7 bases from V and 5 bases from J, with 6 bases between. Germline V gene lookup returns CDR1 MNHEY and CDR2 SVGAGI. Here the CDR3 DNA reads TGTGCCAGCAAATCAAACAATGAGCAGTTCTTC. Amino acids: CASKSNNEQFF.

V and J are TRBV6-1 and TRBJ1-1; tentative D call: TRBD1 (6 bases). Germline V lookup: CDR1 MNHNS, CDR2 SASEGT. V was trimmed by 0 bases and J by 1 base, leaving 12 bases between them. CDR3 length equals 16 residues. The CDR3 coding sequence is TGTGCCAGCAGTGAAGCGTCGGCCAGGGGGAACACTGAAGCTTTCTTT. Translated: CASSEASARGNTEAFF.

The rearrangement joins TRBV5-1 to TRBJ1-4; no firm D call. This CDR3 is 14 amino acids long. Trimming took off 3 bases at V and 3 bases at J, with 9 bases between the two ends. CDR1 SGHRS and CDR2 YFSETQ come from the germline V gene. CDR3 nucleotides: TGCGCCAGCAGCTCCGGTGGTGCTAATGAAAAACTGTTTTTT. This encodes CASSSGGANEKLFF.

The CDR3 is CASSEGTGTETQYF. The DNA for the CDR3 is TGTGCCAGCAGTGAAGGGACAGGGACAGAGACCCAGTACTTC. The chain employs TRBV2 and TRBJ2-5; TRBD1 matches at 8 bases. With V trimmed by 1 base and J by 4 bases, 2 bases remained unmatched. Germline loops: CDR1 SNHLY, CDR2 FYNNEI. This CDR3 has 14 amino acids.

The rearrangement links TRBV6-2 or TRBV6-3 to TRBJ2-7, with D hard to call. CDR3 length equals 13 residues. V was cut by 0 bases and J by 2 bases, with 5 bases left in between. Germline lookup yields CDR1 MNHEY and CDR2 SVGEGT. For the CDR3, the DNA is TGTGCCAGCAGTTACTCCGTAACCTACGAGCAGTACTTC. This translates into CASSYSVTYEQYF.

In DNA form, the CDR3 reads TGTGCCAGCAGCCGGGACAGGGATAATGAAAAACTGTTTTTT. It codes for CASSRDRDNEKLFF. The rearrangement joins TRBV6-5 to TRBJ1-4; TRBD1 aligns across 9 bases. Germline-derived CDR1 and CDR2 are MNHEY and SVGAGI. This CDR3 region has 14 residues. V shed 6 bases, J shed 4 bases, and the junction held 3 bases outside the gene matches.

V and J are TRBV21-1 and TRBJ2-3; the table's D call, TRBD2, was not checked against the DNA. TRBV21-1 is a documented pseudogene. This CDR3 has 18 residues. CDR3 amino acids: CASCWTSGPSWGTDTQYF. DNA for the CDR3: TGTGCCAGTTGTTGGACTAGCGGACCCTCTTGGGGCACAGATACGCAGTATTTT.

This rearrangement joins TRBV10-3 to TRBJ1-1; no clear D gene. Germline loops: CDR1 ENHRY, CDR2 SYGVKD. The ends were cut back, 2 bases at V and 2 bases at J, with 6 bases in the middle. There are 13 residues in the CDR3. CDR3 sequence (DNA): TGTGCCATCAGTGAGGAGACCAACACTGAAGCTTTCTTT. It yields the protein CAISEETNTEAFF.

The chain uses TRBV20-1 and TRBJ1-1; D ambiguous. Germline CDR1 DFQATT, CDR2 SNEGSKA (reference sequence). The CDR3 has 11 residues. V lost 3 bases to trimming and J lost 3 bases, with 5 bases between them. The CDR3 region is CSASPDTEAFF. The CDR3 DNA reads TGCAGTGCTAGCCCGGACACTGAAGCTTTCTTT.

This chain connects TRBV29-1 to TRBJ1-1; D is ambiguous. Germline V gene sequence: CDR1 SQVTM, CDR2 ANQGSEA. V was cut by 5 bases and J by 1 base, with 11 bases left in between. The CDR3 is 13 amino acids. The CDR3 nucleotides read TGCAGCGTTAACGGACGGACGAACACTGAAGCTTTCTTT. It encodes CSVNGRTNTEAFF.

This clone was recorded a few times. The V gene is TRBV3-1 (or the pseudogene TRBV3-2), the J gene TRBJ2-2, with 9 bases matching TRBD2. CDR3 length: 16 residues. Germline loops: CDR1 LGHDT, CDR2 YNNKEL (reference sequence). V dropped 4 bases and J dropped 4; count of bases not matched to a gene: 7. The CDR3 nucleotides are TGTGCCAGCAGCCGACCTCTAGCGGGAATCACCGGGGAGCTGTTTTTT. The encoded protein is CASSRPLAGITGELFF.

The chain combines TRBV5-1 with TRBJ2-1; D ambiguous. The germline CDR1 and CDR2 sequences are SGHRS and YFSETQ. The CDR3 consists of 17 residues. V was cut by 1 base and J by 2 bases, with 16 bases left in between. CDR3 DNA: TGCGCCAGCAGCTTGCCAGGTTCTATACAGACCTACAATGAGCAGTTCTTC. Its protein is CASSLPGSIQTYNEQFF.

The chain uses TRBV5-1 and TRBJ2-3; unclear D gene. Trimming took 0 bases from V and 0 from J, leaving 8 bases between them. The CDR3 length is 15 residues. The V gene's germline CDR1 is SGHRS and CDR2 YFSETQ. CDR3 sequence (DNA): TGCGCCAGCAGCTTGGAGTCCCCTAGCACAGATACGCAGTATTTT. Amino acid sequence: CASSLESPSTDTQYF.

This sequence joins TRBV7-2 and TRBJ1-5; a weak D match, TRBD1 (5 bases). The CDR3 runs 15 residues. With 3 bases removed from V and 9 bases from J, the gap between germline ends came to 18 bases. Germline lookup yields CDR1 SGHTA and CDR2 FQGNSA. The CDR3 region is CASSLGSQGELPQHF. In nucleotides, the CDR3 is TGTGCCAGCAGCTTGGGCAGCCAGGGAGAGTTGCCCCAGCATTTT.

This chain uses TRBV6-1 with TRBJ1-5; perhaps TRBD1 as D (5 bases). Germline V CDR1 and CDR2: MNHNS, SASEGT. The CDR3 loop spans 16 amino acids. Trimming removed 1 base at V and 1 base at J, with 11 bases between. The CDR3 is CASSEGPGLSNQPQHF. The CDR3 DNA sequence: TGTGCCAGCAGTGAAGGGCCAGGGTTAAGCAATCAGCCCCAGCATTTT.

The CDR3: CASSPNSGGLLNQPQHF. Here the CDR3 DNA reads TGTGCCAGCAGCCCTAACAGTGGGGGGCTGCTCAATCAGCCCCAGCATTTT. The gene calls are TRBV7-8 and TRBJ1-5; a possible D gene is TRBD1 (6 bases). The length of the CDR3 is 17 residues. The germline V and J ends were trimmed by 5 bases and 3 bases, with 20 bases remaining between them. The V gene's germline CDR1 is SGHVS and CDR2 FQNEAQ.

The V and J genes are TRBV6-5 and TRBJ1-5, with 8 positions matching TRBD1. Germline V gene data show CDR1 as MNHEY and CDR2 as SVGAGI. The CDR3 is made up of 14 amino acids. Unmatched junction bases numbered 8, after V lost 4 bases and J lost 9 bases. The chain's CDR3 is CASSLTGALGPQHF. The CDR3 DNA follows: TGTGCCAGCAGTTTGACAGGGGCACTTGGGCCCCAGCATTTT.

V gene TRBV6-5 combines with J gene TRBJ1-1, with a weak D call TRBD1 (5 bases). The CDR3 covers 16 residues. Per the germline V gene, CDR1 is MNHEY and CDR2 is SVGAGI. Deletions cut 0 bases from V and 6 bases from J, with 17 bases between. CDR3 sequence (DNA): TGTGCCAGCAGTTACTCGAGCTTGGCCTGGGGGGCTGAAGCTTTCTTT. Translated, it gives CASSYSSLAWGAEAFF.

The rearrangement joins TRBV19 to TRBJ1-6; D unclear. CDR3 length: 12 residues. The V end was cut by 4 bases, the J end by 7 bases, with 5 bases between. Germline CDR1 LNHDA, CDR2 SQIVND (reference sequence). The CDR3 region is CASSNGNSPLHF. The CDR3 DNA reads as TGTGCCAGTAGTAATGGGAATTCACCCCTCCACTTT.

V and J are TRBV11-2 and TRBJ2-2, with 7 bases identical to TRBD1. The CDR3 is 15 residues long. With 6 bases clipped from V and 3 bases from J, the junction kept 7 bases outside the gene matches. In germline, CDR1 is SGHAT, CDR2 FQNNGV. This chain's CDR3 is CASSYTGADTGELFF. Written as DNA, the CDR3 is TGTGCCAGCAGTTACACAGGGGCGGACACCGGGGAGCTGTTTTTT.